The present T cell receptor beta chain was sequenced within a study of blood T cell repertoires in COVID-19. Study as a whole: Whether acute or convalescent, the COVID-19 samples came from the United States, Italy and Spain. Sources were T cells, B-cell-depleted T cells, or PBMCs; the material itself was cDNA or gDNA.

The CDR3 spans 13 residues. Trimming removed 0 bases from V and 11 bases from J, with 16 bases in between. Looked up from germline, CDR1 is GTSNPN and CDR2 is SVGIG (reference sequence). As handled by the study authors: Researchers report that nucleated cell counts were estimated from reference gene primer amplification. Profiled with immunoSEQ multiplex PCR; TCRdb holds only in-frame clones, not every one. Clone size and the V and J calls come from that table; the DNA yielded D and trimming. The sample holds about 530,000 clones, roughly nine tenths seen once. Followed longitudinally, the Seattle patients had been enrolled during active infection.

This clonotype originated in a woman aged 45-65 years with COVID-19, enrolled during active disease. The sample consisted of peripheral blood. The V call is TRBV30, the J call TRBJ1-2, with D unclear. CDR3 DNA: TGTGCCTGGAGTGTTTCGGCCGGTGGGAGGTACACCTTC. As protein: CAWSVSAGGRYTF.